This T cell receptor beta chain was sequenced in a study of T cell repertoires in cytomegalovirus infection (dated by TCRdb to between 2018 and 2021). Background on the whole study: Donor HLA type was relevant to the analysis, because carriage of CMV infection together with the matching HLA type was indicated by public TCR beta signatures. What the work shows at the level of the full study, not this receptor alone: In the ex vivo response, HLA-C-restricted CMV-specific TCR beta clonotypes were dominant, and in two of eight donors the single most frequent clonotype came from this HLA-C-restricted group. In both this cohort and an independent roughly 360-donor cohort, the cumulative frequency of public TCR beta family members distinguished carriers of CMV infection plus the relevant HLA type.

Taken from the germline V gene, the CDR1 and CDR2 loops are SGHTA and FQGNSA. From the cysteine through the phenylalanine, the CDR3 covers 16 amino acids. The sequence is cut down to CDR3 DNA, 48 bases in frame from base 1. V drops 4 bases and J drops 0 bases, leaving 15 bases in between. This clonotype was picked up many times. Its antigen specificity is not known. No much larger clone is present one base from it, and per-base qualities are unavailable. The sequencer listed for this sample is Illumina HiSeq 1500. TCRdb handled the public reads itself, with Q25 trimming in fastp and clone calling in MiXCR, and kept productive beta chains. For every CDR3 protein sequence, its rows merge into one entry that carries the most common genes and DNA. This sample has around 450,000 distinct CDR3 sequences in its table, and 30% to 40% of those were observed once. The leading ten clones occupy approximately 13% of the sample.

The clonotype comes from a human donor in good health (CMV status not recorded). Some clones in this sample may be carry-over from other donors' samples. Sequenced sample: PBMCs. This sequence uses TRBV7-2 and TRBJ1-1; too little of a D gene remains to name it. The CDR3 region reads CASSWAVRGLNTEAFF. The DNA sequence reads TGTGCCAGCAGCTGGGCCGTACGGGGTTTGAACACTGAAGCTTTCTTT. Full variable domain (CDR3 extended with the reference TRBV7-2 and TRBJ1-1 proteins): GAGVSQSPSNKVTEKGKDVELRCDPISGHTALYWYRQSLGQGLEFLIYFQGNSAPDKSGLPSDRFSAERTGGSVSTLTIQRTQQEDSAVYLCASSWAVRGLNTEAFFGQGTRLTVV.